A selection of T cell receptor beta chains follows, all from one sample in a study of CD8+ T cells in alopecia areata. Sequencing used immunoSEQ multiplex PCR; TCRdb keeps in-frame clones, though not all of them. Among 200,000 or so clones listed, 55% to 75% were seen once. Sample: CD4+ T cells sorted from blood, taken at week 24, from a patient treated with tofacitinib. Receptor source: a human donor with alopecia areata. The CDR3 runs from the conserved cysteine through the conserved F or W. A D gene is named only where the DNA matches it firmly. Part of the rows lack a size; the others show once, few, many or a class for expanded clones.

v_call: TRBV30; j_call: TRBJ2-5; clone_size: NA; d_call: NA; cdr3_nt: TGTGCCTGGAGCGAGGGGGGAGAGACCCAGTACTTC; cdr3_aa: CAWSEGGETQYF
v_call: TRBV7-2; j_call: TRBJ2-6; clone_size: few; d_call: NA; cdr3_nt: TGTGCCAGCGAGGGCGGGCCCGGGGCCAACGTCCTGACTTTC; cdr3_aa: CASEGGPGANVLTF
v_call: TRBV7-2; j_call: TRBJ1-3; clone_size: few; d_call: NA; cdr3_nt: TGTGCCAGCAGCTTATTCCCTGGTATGCATGGAAACACCATATATTTT; cdr3_aa: CASSLFPGMHGNTIYF
v_call: TRBV5-1; j_call: TRBJ2-3; clone_size: NA; d_call: TRBD1; cdr3_nt: TGCGCCAGCAGCTTAGGGACAGGCACAGATACGCAGTATTTT; cdr3_aa: CASSLGTGTDTQYF
v_call: TRBV9; j_call: TRBJ1-1; clone_size: NA; d_call: TRBD1; cdr3_nt: TGTGCCAGCAGCGCAGGACAGGCCCCGAACACTGAAGCTTTCTTT; cdr3_aa: CASSAGQAPNTEAFF
v_call: TRBV6-6; j_call: TRBJ1-5; clone_size: few; d_call: NA; cdr3_nt: TGTGCCAGCACCAAGGACGGGAGCAATCAGCCCCAGCATTTT; cdr3_aa: CASTKDGSNQPQHF
v_call: TRBV2; j_call: TRBJ2-7; clone_size: NA; d_call: TRBD2; cdr3_nt: TGTGCCAGCAGAGCGGGGGCCGCCTACGAGCAGTACTTC; cdr3_aa: CASRAGAAYEQYF
v_call: TRBV6-5; j_call: TRBJ1-1; clone_size: NA; d_call: NA; cdr3_nt: TGTGCCAGCAGTTACGGGGTGGGACCCGCTTTCTTT; cdr3_aa: CASSYGVGPAFF
v_call: TRBV4-3; j_call: TRBJ2-1; clone_size: once; d_call: NA; cdr3_nt: TGCGCCAGCAGCCAAGATCTAGGTCGGGGGTTCGGTGAGCAGTTCTTC; cdr3_aa: CASSQDLGRGFGEQFF
v_call: TRBV29-1; j_call: TRBJ2-3; clone_size: NA; d_call: NA; cdr3_nt: TGCAGCGGGACCGGGGAGACACTTGGCACGCAGTATTTT; cdr3_aa: CSGTGETLGTQYF
v_call: TRBV12-5; j_call: TRBJ2-1; clone_size: once; d_call: NA; cdr3_nt: TGTGCTAGTGGTGTTGCTGCAAGGGACTACAATGAGCAGTTCTTC; cdr3_aa: CASGVAARDYNEQFF
v_call: TRBV30; j_call: TRBJ2-7; clone_size: NA; d_call: NA; cdr3_nt: TGTGCCTGGAGTTTGATGCGGGACGAGCAGTACTTC; cdr3_aa: CAWSLMRDEQYF
v_call: TRBV11-2; j_call: TRBJ2-2; clone_size: few; d_call: NA; cdr3_nt: TGTGCCAGCAGCTTAGATATTACGGGTTACACCGGGGAGCTGTTTTTT; cdr3_aa: CASSLDITGYTGELFF